The source of this T cell receptor (beta chain) is a study of blood T cell repertoires in COVID-19. About the research overall: Researchers got acute and convalescent COVID-19 samples from the United States, Italy and Spain. PBMCs, B-cell-depleted T cells, or T cells provided the cDNA or gDNA that made up the material.

The germline V gene encodes CDR1 MDHEN and CDR2 SYDVKM. V lost 5 bases, J lost 0 bases, and 9 bases stayed unmatched. CDR3 length: 16 amino acids. Per the study methods: Estimation of nucleated cell counts relied on the amplification of reference gene primers. Profiled with immunoSEQ multiplex PCR; TCRdb holds only in-frame clones, not every one. The V and J calls and clone size come from that table; D and trimming were worked out from the DNA. Among tens of thousands of clones listed, over 80% were seen once. This receptor was identified in a human donor with active COVID-19. The donor label of this sample is uncertain. This rearrangement joins TRBV28 to TRBJ2-5; 7 bases are a match to TRBD1. Source material: peripheral blood. The CDR3 region is CASSGRTGEYQETQYF. The CDR3, as DNA: TGTGCCAGCAGTGGAAGGACAGGCGAGTACCAAGAGACCCAGTACTTC.